This T cell receptor (beta chain) was sequenced during a study of beta chain features in type 1 diabetes. The study, taken as a whole, reports: Among all four CD4+ subsets, Type 1 diabetes patients had TCRB CDR3s that were moderately but significantly shorter.

Concerning this clone: Its antigen is unidentified.

Trimming left V 3 bases short and J 0 bases short, with 12 bases between. CDR3 length equals 15 residues. Germline assignment: CDR1 SEHNR and CDR2 FQNEAQ (reference sequence). cDNA synthesis used the whole RNA isolate, giving expressed TCRB sequences. Profiling relied on immunoSEQ multiplex PCR, and the TCRdb table lists in-frame clones only, not all of them. This table has 600,000 or so clones, around 12% appearing once. The chain uses TRBV7-9 and TRBJ2-7; no reliable D call. The receptor's source is a man under 40 with type 1 diabetes. Sequenced: naive CD4+ T cells from blood. The CDR3 DNA is TGTGCCAGCAGCTTGGGTTCCGGGTCCTCCTACGAGCAGTACTTC. As protein: CASSLGSGSSYEQYF.